These 11 T cell receptor beta chains were sequenced from one sample in a study of molecular identifiers for immune sequencing clone quantification (dated by TCRdb to the late 2010s). Receptors were amplified or captured by PCR. The sequencing machine was a NextSeq 500. TCRdb handled the public reads itself, with Q25 trimming in fastp and clone calling in MiXCR, and kept productive beta chains. Each entry merges the rows of one CDR3 protein and shows their most common DNA and genes. Here the sample has about 500,000 distinct CDR3 sequences; about a quarter occur a single time. The ten largest clones capture roughly 0.79% of the sample. Material for sequencing was naive CD8+ T cells from blood, with Jurkat cell RNA spiked in. Reading the label with the study, this specimen's cell subset or site is: FACS-sorted CD8+CD4-CCR7+CD45RA+ naive T cells. Receptor source: a human donor in good health. Some libraries in this study had Jurkat cell RNA spiked in.

This clonotype was observed at least ten times. This sequence joins TRBV6-2 or TRBV6-3 and TRBJ2-3; 7 bases agree with TRBD2. The V segment lost 3 bases and the J segment 2 bases; nucleotides outside the gene matches: 8. This CDR3 comprises 16 residues. Germline V gives CDR1 MNHEY, CDR2 SVGEGT. This CDR3 reads CASSYGLADTTDTQYF. CDR3 nucleotide sequence: TGTGCCAGCAGTTATGGGCTAGCGGACACCACAGATACGCAGTATTTT.

Worth noting for this clonotype: A much larger clone is a single base away; this may be a read error. This chain connects TRBV6-2 or TRBV6-3 to TRBJ2-3; D not certain. The germline CDR1 and CDR2 sequences are MNHEY and SVGEGT. The length of the CDR3 is 13 residues. Trimming took 1 base from V and 2 from J, leaving 4 bases between them. CDR3 loop: CASSYLDTDTQYF. The CDR3 nucleotides are TGTGCCAGCAGTTACTTGGACACAGATACGCAGTATTTT.

V usage is TRBV6-2 or TRBV6-3 and J usage is TRBJ1-1; D gene ambiguous. Germline CDR1 and CDR2: MNHEY and SVGEGT. The CDR3 is 16 residues long. V lost 6 bases, J lost 1 base, and 18 bases lay in between. CDR3 sequence: CASSLRRTAPNTEAFF. CDR3 DNA sequence: TGTGCCAGCAGCCTCCGACGGACGGCCCCGAACACTGAAGCTTTCTTT.

This clonotype occurred a few times. The V call is TRBV28, the J call TRBJ2-1; D uncertain. Germline-derived CDR1 and CDR2 are MDHEN and SYDVKM. This CDR3 region has 15 residues. Trimming cost V 6 bases and J 0 bases, with 12 bases left between them. CDR3 protein: CASSTRQNSYNEQFF. For the CDR3, the DNA is TGTGCCAGCAGCACTCGACAAAACTCCTACAATGAGCAGTTCTTC.

This chain links TRBV9 with TRBJ1-5; D is unresolved. The V end lost 1 base, the J end lost 7 bases, and 12 bases lay between the germline ends. CDR1 and CDR2 from the germline V gene are SGDLS and YYNGEE. CDR3 length: 14 residues. CDR3 amino acids: CASSVSGDDQPQHF. The CDR3 bases are TGTGCCAGCAGCGTATCTGGGGATGACCAGCCCCAGCATTTT.

This clonotype was counted only a few times. CDR3 amino acids: CASSFGPTNTEAFF. CDR3 in DNA: TGTGCCAGCAGCTTCGGCCCAACGAACACTGAAGCTTTCTTT. The chain combines TRBV7-9 with TRBJ1-1; unclear D gene. Per germline, CDR1 SEHNR and CDR2 FQNEAQ (reference sequence). V lost 3 bases and J 1 base, leaving 9 bases between the germline ends. The CDR3 totals 14 residues.

This clonotype occurred a few times. The rearrangement uses TRBV11-2 and TRBJ2-7; D gene unclear. Germline CDR1 reads SGHAT; CDR2 reads FQNNGV. This CDR3 spans 16 amino acids. V was trimmed by 4 bases and J by 5 bases, leaving 21 bases between them. CDR3 sequence reads: CASSSQWGVDVHEQYF. The CDR3 DNA reads TGTGCCAGCAGCTCCCAGTGGGGTGTTGATGTCCACGAGCAGTACTTC.

The chain is built from TRBV27 and TRBJ2-5; D perhaps matches TRBD1 (6 bases). Germline V CDR1 and CDR2: MNHEY, SMNVEV (reference sequence). Trimming left V 5 bases short and J 5 bases short, with 15 bases between. The CDR3 runs 14 residues. CDR3 in amino acids: CASSPGTTGETQYF. The CDR3 DNA follows: TGTGCCAGCAGTCCCGGGACAACGGGGGAGACCCAGTACTTC.

This chain links TRBV7-2 with TRBJ2-7, with 12 bases matching TRBD2. The junction had 4 bases not matched to a gene; V was cut back by 5 bases and J by 2 bases. The CDR3 covers 15 residues. The germline CDR1 and CDR2 sequences are SGHTA and FQGNSA. CDR3 protein: CASSESSGGAYEQYF. As DNA, the CDR3 is TGTGCCAGCAGCGAGTCTAGCGGGGGGGCCTACGAGCAGTACTTC.

This clonotype was recorded at least ten times. The chain couples TRBV29-1 to TRBJ2-2; 11 bases agree with TRBD2. This CDR3 spans 20 amino acids. The V and J ends lost 2 bases and 3 bases, in that order; junction bases with no gene match: 17. CDR1 is SQVTM, CDR2 ANQGSEA, per germline. The CDR3 loop is CSVELDIETSGILDTGELFF. The CDR3, as DNA: TGCAGCGTTGAACTCGATATTGAGACTAGCGGGATCTTGGACACCGGGGAGCTGTTTTTT.

V is TRBV12-3 or TRBV12-4 and J is TRBJ2-3; 8 bases line up with TRBD1. V shed 4 bases, J shed 5 bases, and the junction held 14 bases outside the gene matches. CDR3 length: 17 amino acids. CDR3 coding DNA: TGTGCCAGCAGTTATCTCTTTGCGACAGGGGAAGGAGATACGCAGTATTTT. Translating it yields CASSYLFATGEGDTQYF.